In its sample, the clone carrying this T cell receptor beta chain was seen once. The antigen is not known. This entry is derived from a study of T cell repertoires in cytomegalovirus infection. One entry per CDR3 protein results from TCRdb running MiXCR on the reads. The table shows some 450,000 distinct CDR3 sequences, with 25% to 40% occurring only once. Study findings and constraints: The cumulative frequency of public TCR beta families identified carriers of CMV plus the relevant HLA.

CDR1 MDHEN and CDR2 SYDVKM come from the germline V gene. J lost 6 bases, V lost 5 bases, and 10 bases had no gene match. The CDR3 consists of 16 residues. This chain uses TRBV28 with TRBJ2-2; 9 bases fit TRBD1. The sequencing sample was made of PBMCs. This receptor was taken from a human donor in good health (CMV status not recorded). Some clones in this sample may be carry-over from other donors' samples. Here the CDR3 reads CASSKPWDRAAGELFF. DNA for the CDR3: TGTGCCAGCAGTAAGCCGTGGGACAGGGCGGCCGGGGAGCTGTTTTTT.